These 28 T cell receptor beta chains were sequenced from one sample in a study of blood T cell repertoires in COVID-19. The repertoire was sequenced with immunoSEQ multiplex PCR; TCRdb's copy has only in-frame clones and lacks some. This sample carries tens of thousands of clones, about 85% of them seen once, and the ten largest clones take 3% to 3.5%. The specimen sequenced was peripheral blood. Source of these receptors: a man over 45 with acute or convalescent COVID-19.

V and J are TRBV9 and TRBJ2-1, with a possible D match to TRBD2 (6 bases). The CDR3 has 13 amino acids. Trimming took 3 bases from V and 5 from J, leaving 9 bases between them. Germline V gene data show CDR1 as SGDLS and CDR2 as YYNGEE. CDR3 DNA: TGTGCCAGCAGCGGGGGACTCCACAATGAGCAGTTCTTC. It is translated as CASSGGLHNEQFF. Together with reference TRBV9 and TRBJ2-1, the CDR3 gives the full variable domain: DSGVTQTPKHLITATGQRVTLRCSPRSGDLSVYWYQQSLDQGLQFLIQYYNGEERAKGNILERFSAQQFPDLHSELNLSSLELGDSALYFCASSGGLHNEQFFGPGTRLTVL.

The chain links TRBV5-1 to TRBJ2-2, with 10 bases matching TRBD2. The CDR3 consists of 16 residues. With 1 base clipped from V and 3 bases from J, the junction kept 3 bases outside the gene matches. Germline V gene lookup returns CDR1 SGHRS and CDR2 YFSETQ. CDR3 nucleotides: TGCGCCAGCAGCTTGAGACTAGCGGGTGACACCGGGGAGCTGTTTTTT. It specifies CASSLRLAGDTGELFF.

The chain uses TRBV7-9 and TRBJ2-7; 7 nucleotides line up with TRBD1. Trimming cost V 2 bases and J 6 bases; bases outside gene matches: 7. The CDR3 runs to 14 residues. CDR1 is SEHNR, CDR2 FQNEAQ, per germline (reference sequence). CDR3 nucleotides: TGTGCCAGCAGCTTAAGACAGGGTGAAGGCGAGCAGTACTTC. As protein: CASSLRQGEGEQYF.

The chain is built from TRBV7-2 and TRBJ1-1; 8 bases are a match to TRBD1. Trimming at V came to 1 base and at J to 10 bases, leaving 2 bases not matched to a gene. Germline CDR1 and CDR2: SGHTA and FQGNSA. The length of the CDR3 is 12 residues. The CDR3 region is CASSLDGQGAFF. The CDR3 DNA is TGTGCCAGCAGCTTAGATGGACAGGGAGCTTTCTTT.

J is TRBJ1-2 and V is TRBV13; D possibly corresponds to TRBD1 (6 bases). The CDR3 spans 12 residues. Trimming stripped 5 bases from V and 6 bases from J, with 10 bases between. Germline loops: CDR1 PRHDT, CDR2 FYEKMQ (reference sequence). CDR3 DNA sequence: TGTGCCAGCAGCAGAAACAGGGATGGCTACACCTTC. The encoded protein is CASSRNRDGYTF.

The table lists this clone with a count of one. The gene calls are TRBV7-3 and TRBJ2-1; the match to TRBD2 covers 8 bases. Per germline, CDR1 SGHTA and CDR2 FQGTGA. The length of the CDR3 is 15 residues. V shed 5 bases, J shed 9 bases, and the junction held 12 bases outside the gene matches. CDR3: CASSRTPGLEVEQFF. The DNA for the CDR3 is TGTGCCAGCAGCCGGACGCCGGGACTAGAAGTTGAGCAGTTCTTC.

The chain uses TRBV7-2 and TRBJ2-5; 7 bases line up with TRBD2. Looked up from germline, CDR1 is SGHTA and CDR2 is FQGNSA. CDR3 length: 12 residues. V was pared by 11 bases and J by 1 base, with 4 bases of the junction left unmatched. The CDR3 region has the DNA TGTGCCTCCGGGGGGATCCAAGAGACCCAGTACTTC. It is translated as CASGGIQETQYF.

The chain couples TRBV11-3 to TRBJ2-3; D is unclear. Germline CDR1 SGHNT, CDR2 YENEEA. This CDR3 comprises 12 residues. V was clipped by 0 bases and J by 4 bases, with 2 bases between them. CDR3 nucleotide sequence: TGTGCCAGCAGCTTAGACTCAGATACGCAGTATTTT. Amino acids: CASSLDSDTQYF. Filled out from reference TRBV11-3 and TRBJ2-3, the complete variable domain reads EAGVVQSPRYKIIEKKQPVAFWCNPISGHNTLYWYLQNLGQGPELLIRYENEEAVDDSQLPKDRFSAERLKGVDSTLKIQPAELGDSAVYLCASSLDSDTQYFGPGTRLTVL.

V and J are TRBV5-8 and TRBJ2-7; 10 nucleotides match TRBD1. Germline assignment: CDR1 SGHTS and CDR2 YDEGEE. V shed 5 bases, J shed 3 bases, and the junction held 11 bases outside the gene matches. CDR3 length equals 16 residues. CDR3 in amino acids: CASRSPPGTGVYEQYF. For the CDR3, the DNA is TGTGCCAGCAGGAGTCCCCCCGGGACAGGGGTCTACGAGCAGTACTTC.

The V call is TRBV6-1, the J call TRBJ1-2; D uncertain. Germline V gene lookup returns CDR1 MNHNS and CDR2 SASEGT. The CDR3 covers 12 residues. With 2 bases removed from V and 6 bases from J, the gap between germline ends came to 7 bases. The CDR3 nucleotides are TGTGCCAGCAGTGAACGGGTGGATGGCTACACCTTC. As protein: CASSERVDGYTF.

In this sample, this clone turned up a few times. The chain links TRBV5-1 to TRBJ1-3; tentatively, D is TRBD1 (5 bases). The CDR3 contains 12 residues. V lost 1 base, J lost 8 bases, and 7 bases lay in between. Germline loops: CDR1 SGHRS, CDR2 YFSETQ. The CDR3 is CASSLTGDTIYF. CDR3 in DNA: TGCGCCAGCAGCTTGACGGGGGACACCATATATTTT.

This chain joins TRBV6-5 and TRBJ1-6; D uncertain. The germline V and J ends were trimmed by 4 bases and 8 bases, with 3 bases remaining between them. This CDR3 comprises 11 residues. Germline V CDR1 and CDR2: MNHEY, SVGAGI. The CDR3 loop reads CASSSDSPLHF. CDR3 nucleotide sequence: TGTGCCAGCAGTTCCGATTCACCCCTCCACTTT.

The V gene is TRBV5-4, the J gene TRBJ1-2; no clear D. V dropped 1 base and J dropped 5 bases, with 12 bases sitting between them. Germline V gene data show CDR1 as SGHNT and CDR2 as YYREEE (reference sequence). The CDR3 length is 14 residues. In nucleotides, the CDR3 is TGTGCCAGCAGCTTGAACGGGGTAGAGTATGGCTACACCTTC. Its protein product is CASSLNGVEYGYTF.

The rearrangement links TRBV28 to TRBJ2-2; TRBD2 might be the D (5 bases). Germline V gene data show CDR1 as MDHEN and CDR2 as SYDVKM. The CDR3 contains 15 residues. Trimming removed 2 bases at V and 4 bases at J, with 11 bases between. CDR3 region: CASSLDYLITGELFF. CDR3 coding DNA: TGTGCCAGCAGTTTAGACTACCTGATCACCGGGGAGCTGTTTTTT.

This chain uses TRBV11-2 with TRBJ1-1; D is perhaps TRBD1 (5 bases). The length of the CDR3 is 13 residues. V gave up 3 bases and J gave up 3 bases, with 8 bases separating them. Germline V gene lookup returns CDR1 SGHAT and CDR2 FQNNGV. The CDR3 DNA reads TGTGCCAGCAGCTTTGGGGGGTACACTGAAGCTTTCTTT. Translation gives CASSFGGYTEAFF.

The CDR3 DNA sequence: TGTGCCAGCAGCTTGAACTATAACACCGGGGAGCTGTTTTTT. Protein product: CASSLNYNTGELFF. V is TRBV5-8 and J is TRBJ2-2; the D is unclear. This CDR3 region has 14 residues. V dropped 1 base and J dropped 2 bases, with 6 bases sitting between them. Germline-derived CDR1 and CDR2 are SGHTS and YDEGEE.

The chain has TRBV5-4 and TRBJ1-4, with TRBD1 identical over 9 bases. V dropped 2 bases and J dropped 8; count of bases not matched to a gene: 4. Per the germline V gene, CDR1 is SGHNT and CDR2 is YYREEE (reference sequence). The CDR3 is 14 amino acids. The CDR3 DNA reads TGTGCCAGCAGCTTACAGGGGGCTGGGGAAAAACTGTTTTTT. Translation: CASSLQGAGEKLFF.

This clone showed up just once. The chain employs TRBV2 and TRBJ2-2; maybe TRBD2 (6 bases). This CDR3 spans 14 amino acids. The V gene's germline CDR1 is SNHLY and CDR2 FYNNEI. With 3 bases removed from V and 4 bases from J, the gap between germline ends came to 9 bases. This chain's CDR3 is CASSDGGATGELFF. CDR3 sequence (DNA): TGTGCCAGCAGTGACGGGGGTGCCACCGGGGAGCTGTTTTTT.

J is TRBJ2-5 and V is TRBV28, with TRBD2 identical over 10 bases. J was trimmed by 1 base and V by 5 bases; bases with no gene match: 4. The CDR3 contains 15 residues. Germline CDR1 reads MDHEN; CDR2 reads SYDVKM. CDR3 coding DNA: TGTGCCAGCAGTAAGCGACTAGCGGGCCAAGAGACCCAGTACTTC. Protein product: CASSKRLAGQETQYF.

This clone is a singleton in its sample. The rearrangement uses TRBV19 and TRBJ2-5, with 8 bases aligning to TRBD1. V lost 3 bases to trimming and J lost 3 bases; unmatched junction nucleotides: 9. Germline lookup yields CDR1 LNHDA and CDR2 SQIVND (reference sequence). The CDR3 loop spans 16 amino acids. CDR3 sequence (DNA): TGTGCCAGTAGTATCGGACAGGGTACCGCTAAAGAGACCCAGTACTTC. Its translation is CASSIGQGTAKETQYF.

The chain is built from TRBV19 and TRBJ1-2; D not certain. Per germline, CDR1 LNHDA and CDR2 SQIVND (reference sequence). The CDR3 length is 13 residues. Trimming took 7 bases from V and 8 from J, leaving 17 bases between them. The DNA of the CDR3 is TGTGCCAGTAATCCAGGCCCCCCTAGCGGCTACACCTTC. Its translation: CASNPGPPSGYTF.

The CDR3 DNA sequence: TGTGCCAGCAGCCACGACAGAGTCCCTTATGGCTACACCTTC. The encoded protein is CASSHDRVPYGYTF. The chain links TRBV14 to TRBJ1-2, with D possibly being TRBD1 (5 bases). The CDR3 is made up of 14 amino acids. V lost 3 bases to trimming and J lost 5 bases, with 13 bases between them. The germline gives CDR1 SGHDN, CDR2 FVKESK.

V usage is TRBV6-5 and J usage is TRBJ2-1; perhaps TRBD1 as D (5 bases). With 6 bases removed from V and 9 bases from J, the gap between germline ends came to 15 bases. There are 13 residues in the CDR3. Germline CDR1 reads MNHEY; CDR2 reads SVGAGI. CDR3 protein: CASRQDAVGEQFF. CDR3 bases: TGTGCCAGCAGACAGGACGCGGTTGGTGAGCAGTTCTTC.

The chain joins TRBV4-2 to TRBJ2-5; D is unclear. The CDR3 contains 15 residues. V was cut by 4 bases and J by 0 bases, with 12 bases left in between. Germline CDR1 is LGHNA and CDR2 is YNFKEQ. The CDR3 nucleotides are TGTGCCAGCAGCCTTAGACACTTATACCAAGAGACCCAGTACTTC. Translated: CASSLRHLYQETQYF.

The chain has TRBV7-3 and TRBJ2-1; 9 bases align to TRBD2. CDR1 and CDR2 (germline): SGHTA, FQGTGA. The V and J ends lost 0 bases and 10 bases, in that order; junction bases with no gene match: 16. There are 18 residues in the CDR3. The CDR3 is CASSLTVAGASYSGEQFF. CDR3 coding DNA: TGTGCCAGCAGCTTAACGGTAGCGGGAGCTTCGTACAGTGGGGAGCAGTTCTTC.

The CDR3 nucleotides read TGCGCCAGCAGCAGAGCGGGAGGGGACACAGATACGCAGTATTTT. Translation: CASSRAGGDTDTQYF. The V gene is TRBV5-1, the J gene TRBJ2-3; 10 bases map to TRBD2. The V gene's germline CDR1 is SGHRS and CDR2 YFSETQ. J gave up 2 bases and V 4 bases, and 4 bases lay outside the gene matches. This CDR3 is built from 15 residues. The full variable domain, in which reference TRBV5-1 and TRBJ2-3 provide the parts outside the CDR3, is KAGVTQTPRYLIKTRGQQVTLSCSPISGHRSVSWYQQTPGQGLQFLFEYFSETQRNKGNFPGRFSGRQFSNSRSEMNVSTLELGDSALYLCASSRAGGDTDTQYFGPGTRLTVL.

This chain joins TRBV20-1 and TRBJ2-7; 8 bases fit TRBD1. The V gene end was trimmed by 3 bases and the J gene end by 5 bases; junction bases not matched to a gene: 9. The CDR3 has 14 residues. Germline values: CDR1 DFQATT, CDR2 SNEGSKA (reference sequence). The CDR3 here is CSASLLAGGDEQYF. The CDR3 nucleotides are TGCAGTGCTAGTCTTTTGGCAGGGGGCGACGAGCAGTACTTC.

The chain uses TRBV11-2 and TRBJ2-7, with D possibly TRBD2 on 6 matching bases. This CDR3 spans 16 amino acids. Germline CDR1 SGHAT, CDR2 FQNNGV. The V and J ends lost 1 base and 0 bases respectively, with 13 bases between them. CDR3 sequence (DNA): TGTGCCAGCAGCTTAGGGGAGGTCAGCGCCTCCTACGAGCAGTACTTC. Translation gives CASSLGEVSASYEQYF.